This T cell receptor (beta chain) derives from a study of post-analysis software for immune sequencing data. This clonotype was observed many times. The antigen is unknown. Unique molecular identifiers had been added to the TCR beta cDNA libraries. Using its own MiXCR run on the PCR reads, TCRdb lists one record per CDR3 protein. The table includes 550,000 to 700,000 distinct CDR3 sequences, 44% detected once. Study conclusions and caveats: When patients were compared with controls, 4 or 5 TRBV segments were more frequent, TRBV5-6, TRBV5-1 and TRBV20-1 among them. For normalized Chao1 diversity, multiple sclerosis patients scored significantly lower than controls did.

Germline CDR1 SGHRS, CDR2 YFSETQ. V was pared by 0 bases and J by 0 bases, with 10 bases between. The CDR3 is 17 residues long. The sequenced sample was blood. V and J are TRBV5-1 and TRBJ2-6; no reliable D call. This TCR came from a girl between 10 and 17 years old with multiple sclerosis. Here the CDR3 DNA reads TGCGCCAGCAGCTTGGACGCCCTAGGCTCTGGGGCCAACGTCCTGACTTTC. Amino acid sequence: CASSLDALGSGANVLTF.